A single sample gave rise to the 22 T cell receptor beta chains below, sequenced in a study of T cell responses to AZD1222 COVID-19 vaccine. Using immunoSEQ multiplex PCR, the repertoire was profiled, and TCRdb retains in-frame clones only, with some absent. The table has under 100,000 clones, more than 70% seen once. Sequencing used peripheral blood, obtained 28 days after the second AZD1222 dose. The receptor set was obtained from an adult who received the AZD1222 COVID-19 vaccine.

This clone was detected only a few times. The chain combines TRBV5-1 with TRBJ1-3; tentatively, D is TRBD1 (5 bases). This CDR3 region has 16 residues. Germline V gives CDR1 SGHRS, CDR2 YFSETQ. Trimming pared 4 bases from V and 2 bases from J, leaving 16 bases between. CDR3 sequence: CASSLSRGETGNTIYF. CDR3 bases: TGCGCCAGCAGCCTCAGTCGGGGGGAGACTGGAAACACCATATATTTT. The whole variable domain, remainder taken from reference TRBV5-1 and TRBJ1-3, is KAGVTQTPRYLIKTRGQQVTLSCSPISGHRSVSWYQQTPGQGLQFLFEYFSETQRNKGNFPGRFSGRQFSNSRSEMNVSTLELGDSALYLCASSLSRGETGNTIYFGEGSWLTVV.

Only one count was recorded for this clone. The chain recombines TRBV6-5 with TRBJ1-2; D gene ambiguous. Germline CDR1 and CDR2: MNHEY and SVGAGI. The CDR3 totals 14 residues. V lost 8 bases and J lost 0, with 13 bases in between. In DNA, the CDR3 is TGTGCCAGCGGGGAAAGTCAGGCTAACTATGGCTACACCTTC. As protein: CASGESQANYGYTF.

V and J are TRBV7-2 and TRBJ2-3; TRBD2 matches 9 bases. There are 16 residues in the CDR3. V trimming: 4 bases; J trimming: 2 bases; junction bases outside the gene matches: 7. The V gene's germline CDR1 is SGHTA and CDR2 FQGNSA. The CDR3 loop reads CASSSIAGADTDTQYF. For the CDR3, the DNA is TGTGCCAGCAGCTCAATAGCGGGGGCGGACACAGATACGCAGTATTTT.

For the CDR3, the DNA is TGTGCCAGCAGTGGGACAGGGGGCTACGAGCAGTACTTC. This gives the protein CASSGTGGYEQYF. This chain connects TRBV28 to TRBJ2-7, with TRBD1 matching 11 bases. Trimming took 5 bases from V and 3 from J; bases not matched to a gene: 0. Germline CDR1 is MDHEN and CDR2 is SYDVKM. The CDR3 length is 13 residues.

V usage is TRBV5-4 and J usage is TRBJ1-3; D might be TRBD1 (6 bases). CDR1 SGHNT and CDR2 YYREEE come from the germline V gene (reference sequence). The germline V and J ends were trimmed by 0 bases and 0 bases, with 13 bases remaining between them. This CDR3 has 17 amino acids. The DNA of the CDR3 is TGTGCCAGCAGCTTGGGCGGACAGCTCCTCTCTGGAAACACCATATATTTT. This codes for CASSLGGQLLSGNTIYF. Full variable domain (outside the CDR3, taken from reference TRBV5-4 and TRBJ1-3): ETGVTQSPTHLIKTRGQQVTLRCSSQSGHNTVSWYQQALGQGPQFIFQYYREEENGRGNFPPRFSGLQFPNYSSELNVNALELDDSALYLCASSLGGQLLSGNTIYFGEGSWLTVV.

The CDR3 DNA follows: TGTGCCAGCAGTTACCACACCGGCCCGACTGAAGCTTTCTTT. Translated, it gives CASSYHTGPTEAFF. This sequence joins TRBV28 and TRBJ1-1, with unresolved D. V was cut by 4 bases and J by 5 bases, with 14 bases left in between. Germline loops: CDR1 MDHEN, CDR2 SYDVKM. The CDR3 is made up of 14 amino acids.

The genes are TRBV10-3 and TRBJ1-1; 7 bases line up with TRBD1. The CDR3 extends over 13 amino acids. The V gene end was trimmed by 8 bases and the J gene end by 4 bases; junction bases not matched to a gene: 7. CDR1 is ENHRY, CDR2 SYGVKD, per germline. The CDR3 DNA reads TGTGCCATCTCATCAGGGGGGAGCACTGAAGCTTTCTTT. Protein: CAISSGGSTEAFF.

The gene calls are TRBV5-6 and TRBJ1-5; D is unresolved. The CDR3 consists of 12 residues. CDR1 and CDR2 (germline): SGHDT, YYEEEE. Trimming left V 0 bases short and J 5 bases short, with 3 bases between. The DNA of the CDR3 is TGTGCCAGCAGCTTGGCCGATCAGCCCCAGCATTTT. This sequence encodes CASSLADQPQHF.

The chain carries TRBV2 and TRBJ1-5, with 7 bases identical to TRBD1. CDR1 and CDR2 from the germline V gene are SNHLY and FYNNEI. V lost 2 bases, J lost 3 bases, and 7 bases stayed unmatched. The CDR3 is 16 residues long. The CDR3 protein is CASSEWVTGNNQPQHF. CDR3 nucleotide sequence: TGTGCCAGCAGTGAATGGGTGACAGGGAACAATCAGCCCCAGCATTTT.

The sample holds one count of this clone. The rearrangement joins TRBV15 to TRBJ1-4; 9 bases map to TRBD1. This CDR3 spans 16 amino acids. CDR1 and CDR2 (germline): LNHNV, YYDKDF (reference sequence). The J segment lost 0 bases and the V segment lost 6 bases, leaving 5 bases of the junction unmatched. The CDR3 sequence is CATRLGQGSTNEKLFF. The CDR3 region has the DNA TGTGCCACCAGACTTGGACAGGGGTCAACTAATGAAAAACTGTTTTTT.

The chain has TRBV11-2 and TRBJ2-1; D is tentatively TRBD1 or TRBD2 (7 bases each). This CDR3 spans 16 amino acids. V gave up 1 base and J gave up 7 bases, with 17 bases separating them. Germline V gene lookup returns CDR1 SGHAT and CDR2 FQNNGV. For the CDR3, the DNA is TGTGCCAGCAGCTTAGGTCAGGGGGGGGCTTTTAATGAGCAGTTCTTC. This sequence encodes CASSLGQGGAFNEQFF.

V is TRBV4-2 and J is TRBJ2-7; D ambiguous. V shed 5 bases and J shed 0 bases, with 8 bases lying between them. The CDR3 runs 13 residues. Germline V gives CDR1 LGHNA, CDR2 YNFKEQ. CDR3 residues: CASSSPSSYEQYF. CDR3 in DNA: TGTGCCAGCAGCAGCCCGAGCTCCTACGAGCAGTACTTC.

V and J are TRBV6-5 and TRBJ1-1; possibly TRBD1 for D (6 bases). Germline CDR1 MNHEY, CDR2 SVGAGI. V lost 2 bases and J 10 bases, leaving 14 bases between the germline ends. The CDR3 is made up of 13 amino acids. The DNA for the CDR3 is TGTGCCAGCAGTTACGCAGGGGCCGGAGGAGCTTTCTTT. This sequence encodes CASSYAGAGGAFF.

The chain is built from TRBV5-1 and TRBJ2-6, with TRBD2 as a possible D gene (6 bases). CDR3 length: 13 residues. Germline V gives CDR1 SGHRS, CDR2 YFSETQ. Trimming shortened V by 4 bases and J by 8 bases, and 10 bases separated the two germline ends. In DNA, the CDR3 is TGCGCCAGCAGCGAGGGAGGCCCCAACGTCCTGACTTTC. Translated: CASSEGGPNVLTF.

The gene calls are TRBV18 and TRBJ1-5, with D perhaps matching TRBD1 (6 bases). This CDR3 spans 15 amino acids. Per the germline V gene, CDR1 is KGHSH and CDR2 is LQKENI. V lost 1 base, J lost 6 bases, and 13 bases lay in between. The CDR3 spells CASSPRGGPGQPQHF. The CDR3 bases are TGTGCCAGCTCACCACGGGGGGGGCCTGGTCAGCCCCAGCATTTT.

The CDR3 region has the DNA TGTGCCAGCAGTTGGTCGGGGGGGACTACCTACGAGCAGTACTTC. It is translated as CASSWSGGTTYEQYF. This rearrangement joins TRBV27 to TRBJ2-7, with 8 bases that match TRBD2. With V trimmed by 4 bases and J by 2 bases, 7 bases remained unmatched. Germline V CDR1 and CDR2: MNHEY, SMNVEV (reference sequence). The CDR3 contains 15 residues.

This chain links TRBV30 with TRBJ2-1; D unclear. The CDR3 is made up of 12 amino acids. The ends were cut back, 0 bases at V and 9 bases at J, with 9 bases in the middle. Germline V gene sequence: CDR1 GTSNPN, CDR2 SVGIG (reference sequence). The CDR3 DNA follows: TGTGCCTGGAGTGTGGTCGACACTGAGCAGTTCTTC. Translation: CAWSVVDTEQFF. Full variable domain (missing parts from reference TRBV30 and TRBJ2-1): SQTIHQWPATLVQPVGSPLSLECTVEGTSNPNLYWYRQAAGRGLQLLFYSVGIGQISSEVPQNLSASRPQDRQFILSSKKLLLSDSGFYLCAWSVVDTEQFFGPGTRLTVL.

The chain recombines TRBV9 with TRBJ1-6, with a weak D call TRBD1 (6 bases). CDR1 is SGDLS, CDR2 YYNGEE, per germline. V was pared by 3 bases and J by 9 bases, with 16 bases between. The CDR3 totals 15 residues. The DNA for the CDR3 is TGTGCCAGCAGCGAGTCGGGGGGCTCTGGTTCACCCCTCCACTTT. Protein sequence: CASSESGGSGSPLHF.

The chain couples TRBV7-8 to TRBJ2-7; 7 bases are a match to TRBD2. The germline V gene has CDR1 SGHVS and CDR2 FQNEAQ. This CDR3 comprises 15 residues. V lost 6 bases to trimming and J lost 0 bases; unmatched junction nucleotides: 8. CDR3 DNA: TGTGCCAGCAGTTTTCCAGCGGGGAGCTCCTACGAGCAGTACTTC. Translated, it gives CASSFPAGSSYEQYF.

The chain uses TRBV9 and TRBJ2-3, with D possibly TRBD2 on 7 matching bases. The CDR3 is made up of 15 amino acids. The germline V and J ends were trimmed by 3 bases and 1 base, with 12 bases remaining between them. CDR1 and CDR2 from the germline V gene are SGDLS and YYNGEE. The CDR3 DNA is TGTGCCAGCAGCGCGGGGGGCAGGGGCACAGATACGCAGTATTTT. Translation gives CASSAGGRGTDTQYF.

The V gene is TRBV18, the J gene TRBJ1-6; D uncertain. The CDR3 covers 18 residues. The V end lost 3 bases, the J end lost 1 base, and 16 bases lay between the germline ends. Germline-derived CDR1 and CDR2 are KGHSH and LQKENI. CDR3 in DNA: TGTGCCAGCTCACCGGTCGCGCGGCCGCAATCCTATAATTCACCCCTCCACTTT. It specifies CASSPVARPQSYNSPLHF.

This clone came up a few times. The gene calls are TRBV27 and TRBJ2-3; 8 nucleotides align to TRBD1. Germline V CDR1 and CDR2: MNHEY, SMNVEV (reference sequence). This CDR3 spans 15 amino acids. With 2 bases clipped from V and 4 bases from J, the junction kept 5 bases outside the gene matches. The CDR3 sequence is CASSLSQGAADTQYF. CDR3 nucleotides: TGTGCCAGCAGTTTAAGCCAGGGGGCTGCAGATACGCAGTATTTT.